These 5 T cell receptor beta chains came from one sample sequenced in a study of T cells after yellow fever vaccination (dated by TCRdb to about 2019). Library method: 5' RACE. Sequencing used an Illumina HiSeq 2500. The public reads were quality trimmed at Q25 with fastp and then assembled into clones with MiXCR by TCRdb, keeping productive beta chains. Every entry covers one CDR3 protein and lists the most common genes and DNA from its rows. A total of 150,000 to 200,000 distinct CDR3 sequences appear in this sample, approximately 6.2% of them only once. The ten top clones hold about 2.8% of the sample. In the paper's terms, the treatment or condition label means: live attenuated yellow fever vaccine strain. This specimen consisted of CD4+ T cells sorted from PBMCs, obtained on the day of the first yellow fever vaccination. The origin of the receptors is a man aged 18 to 30 who received the YFV17D yellow fever vaccine.

This clonotype was seen only a few times. This sequence joins TRBV5-6 and TRBJ1-3; D may be TRBD1 (6 bases). CDR3 length: 15 amino acids. V was shortened by 3 bases and J by 3 bases, with 13 bases between the two germline ends. Germline values: CDR1 SGHDT, CDR2 YYEEEE. The CDR3 protein is CASSSTGSGGNTIYF. CDR3 nucleotide sequence: TGTGCCAGCAGCTCTACAGGGTCAGGTGGAAACACCATATATTTT.

This clonotype has at least ten counts. The chain carries TRBV5-1 and TRBJ2-2, with D perhaps TRBD1 (6 bases). The CDR3 extends over 16 amino acids. Germline CDR1 reads SGHRS; CDR2 reads YFSETQ. V dropped 2 bases and J dropped 5 bases, with 16 bases sitting between them. CDR3 sequence reads: CASSFDRTDGTGELFF. The DNA for the CDR3 is TGCGCCAGCAGCTTTGACAGGACGGACGGTACCGGGGAGCTGTTTTTT.

There are many counts of this clonotype. The V and J genes are TRBV6-5 and TRBJ2-4; 7 bases map to TRBD2. The V gene's germline CDR1 is MNHEY and CDR2 SVGAGI. This CDR3 comprises 18 residues. J gave up 0 bases and V 5 bases, and 13 bases lay outside the gene matches. CDR3 sequence reads: CASSPSGLGGIAKNIQYF. Here the CDR3 DNA reads TGTGCCAGCAGTCCCTCGGGGCTGGGGGGGATAGCCAAAAACATTCAGTACTTC.

This clonotype was seen ten or more times. This chain uses TRBV20-1 with TRBJ2-1; 12 positions match TRBD2. This CDR3 is built from 14 residues. Per the germline V gene, CDR1 is DFQATT and CDR2 is SNEGSKA (reference sequence). Trimming at V came to 5 bases and at J to 4 bases, leaving 3 bases not matched to a gene. The CDR3 here is CSASTSGGYNEQFF. CDR3 DNA sequence: TGCAGTGCTTCAACTAGCGGGGGGTACAATGAGCAGTTCTTC.

The table lists this clonotype with many counts. The V gene is TRBV11-2, the J gene TRBJ2-2; TRBD2 aligns across 8 bases. This CDR3 has 17 amino acids. Germline CDR1 SGHAT, CDR2 FQNNGV. J lost 7 bases, V lost 1 base, and 11 bases had no gene match. CDR3 in amino acids: CASSLVHGGDFGGELFF. The CDR3 region has the DNA TGTGCCAGCAGCTTAGTTCACGGGGGGGATTTCGGCGGGGAGCTGTTTTTT.